What follows are 32 T cell receptor beta chains derived from one specimen sequenced in a study of OX40 agonist ivuxolimab in advanced cancers. The protocol was immunoSEQ multiplex PCR, while the TCRdb copy is restricted to in-frame clones and leaves out a portion. The sample records tens of thousands of clones, 88% being singletons. This specimen was CD4+ or CD8+ T cells sorted from blood, taken in a trial of the OX40 agonist ivuxolimab. The receptors here all came from an adult with an advanced solid tumor such as melanoma, head and neck, liver or kidney cancer.

V gene TRBV7-9 combines with J gene TRBJ2-1; maybe TRBD2 (5 bases). Germline V CDR1 and CDR2: SEHNR, FQNEAQ (reference sequence). CDR3 length: 15 amino acids. Trimming shortened V by 5 bases and J by 3 bases, and 14 bases separated the two germline ends. Here the CDR3 DNA reads TGTGCCAGCAGCCCTCCGGACCGGGACTACAATGAGCAGTTCTTC. This codes for CASSPPDRDYNEQFF.

This sequence joins TRBV7-6 and TRBJ1-5; TRBD1 matches 7 bases. The CDR3 is made up of 17 amino acids. CDR1 SGHVS and CDR2 FNYEAQ come from the germline V gene. V was pared by 1 base and J by 5 bases, with 11 bases of the junction left unmatched. The CDR3 DNA sequence: TGTGCCAGCAGCTTAGGACAGGGTGGGAGTAAGGATCAGCCCCAGCATTTT. Translated, it gives CASSLGQGGSKDQPQHF.

The chain joins TRBV28 to TRBJ1-5, with 12 bases matching TRBD1. Germline CDR1 is MDHEN and CDR2 is SYDVKM. This CDR3 comprises 16 residues. The V and J ends lost 2 bases and 8 bases, in that order; junction bases with no gene match: 7. The CDR3 nucleotides are TGTGCCAGCAGTTTACCCGGGACAGGGGGCTTTAAGCCCCAGCATTTT. It codes for CASSLPGTGGFKPQHF.

This rearrangement joins TRBV9 to TRBJ2-2; tentatively, D is TRBD2 (5 bases). Per germline, CDR1 SGDLS and CDR2 YYNGEE. The V end lost 3 bases, the J end lost 3 bases, and 12 bases lay between the germline ends. There are 15 residues in the CDR3. CDR3 sequence (DNA): TGTGCCAGCAGCGACGGGGTTGGGTACACCGGGGAGCTGTTTTTT. Encoded protein: CASSDGVGYTGELFF.

V is TRBV6-5 and J is TRBJ1-2; D might be TRBD1 (6 bases). The CDR3 is made up of 14 amino acids. Trimming left V 0 bases short and J 7 bases short, with 12 bases between. Germline V gives CDR1 MNHEY, CDR2 SVGAGI. CDR3 loop: CASSYSYRETGYTF. CDR3 nucleotide sequence: TGTGCCAGCAGTTACTCGTACAGGGAGACTGGCTACACCTTC.

V is TRBV13 and J is TRBJ2-3; 10 nucleotides agree with TRBD2. This CDR3 region has 14 residues. The junction had 7 bases not matched to a gene; V was cut back by 4 bases and J by 9 bases. Germline loops: CDR1 PRHDT, CDR2 FYEKMQ (reference sequence). CDR3 nucleotides: TGTGCCAGCAGCTCCGAGCGGGAGGGCCGCACGCAGTATTTT. It translates to CASSSEREGRTQYF.

This clone has just one count. J is TRBJ1-2 and V is TRBV9, with 8 bases fitting TRBD1. CDR3 length equals 12 residues. CDR1 and CDR2 from the germline V gene are SGDLS and YYNGEE. Trimming at V came to 2 bases and at J to 8 bases, leaving 2 bases not matched to a gene. The CDR3 loop reads CASSVAGGGYTF. The CDR3 region has the DNA TGTGCCAGCAGCGTTGCAGGGGGCGGCTACACCTTC.

This chain joins TRBV21-1 and TRBJ2-4; TRBD1, as called in the table, went unchecked against the DNA. TRBV21-1 is listed as a pseudogene. The CDR3 is 13 residues long. DNA for the CDR3: TGTGCCAGCAGCAATCTCAGGGGAAACATTCAGTACTTC. Protein sequence: CASSNLRGNIQYF.

The J gene is TRBJ2-7, the V gene TRBV4-1; possible D gene TRBD1, 5 bases. This CDR3 has 14 amino acids. Deletions cut 4 bases from V and 8 bases from J, with 18 bases between. CDR1 is MGHRA, CDR2 YSYEKL, per germline. CDR3 amino acids: CASSPAGNLYQQYV. CDR3 nucleotide sequence: TGCGCCAGCAGCCCCGCAGGGAATTTGTATCAGCAGTACGTC.

This clone came up once. CDR3 loop: CASSSGQGVYEQYF. In DNA, the CDR3 is TGCGCCAGCAGCTCGGGACAGGGAGTTTACGAGCAGTACTTC. The chain employs TRBV4-3 and TRBJ2-7, with 9 bases lining up with TRBD1. This CDR3 region has 14 residues. Trimming cost V 5 bases and J 4 bases; bases outside gene matches: 6. Germline lookup yields CDR1 LGHNA and CDR2 YSLEER.

This chain uses TRBV7-2 with TRBJ1-3; D unresolved. Per germline, CDR1 SGHTA and CDR2 FQGNSA. Trimming left V 4 bases short and J 3 bases short, with 10 bases between. The CDR3 sequence is 14 residues long. CDR3 loop: CASSSALSGNTIYF. The DNA of the CDR3 is TGTGCCAGCAGCTCCGCCCTTAGTGGAAACACCATATATTTT.

This chain uses TRBV9 with TRBJ1-3, with unresolved D. The CDR3 covers 15 residues. Germline V gene sequence: CDR1 SGDLS, CDR2 YYNGEE. Trimming removed 6 bases from V and 0 bases from J, with 13 bases in between. DNA of the CDR3: TGTGCCAGCACGATAGGCACAAGCTCTGGAAACACCATATATTTT. Amino acid sequence: CASTIGTSSGNTIYF. Looking up the rest from reference TRBV9 and TRBJ1-3 gives the full variable domain: DSGVTQTPKHLITATGQRVTLRCSPRSGDLSVYWYQQSLDQGLQFLIQYYNGEERAKGNILERFSAQQFPDLHSELNLSSLELGDSALYFCASTIGTSSGNTIYFGEGSWLTVV.

J is TRBJ2-7 and V is TRBV27; no reliable D call. This CDR3 is 15 amino acids long. Per the germline V gene, CDR1 is MNHEY and CDR2 is SMNVEV (reference sequence). Trimming took off 5 bases at V and 0 bases at J, with 14 bases between the two ends. The CDR3 DNA follows: TGTGCCAGCAGTATCAACCCGAGCCTCTCCTACGAGCAGTACTTC. Protein: CASSINPSLSYEQYF.

Only one count was recorded for this clone. CDR3 DNA: TGTGCCTGGAGTGTACACGGGACAAATGGCTACACCTTC. Amino acid sequence: CAWSVHGTNGYTF. The rearrangement links TRBV30 to TRBJ1-2, with D possibly TRBD1 on 6 matching bases. The CDR3 spans 13 residues. Germline V gene data show CDR1 as GTSNPN and CDR2 as SVGIG (reference sequence). V lost 0 bases to trimming and J lost 6 bases, with 11 bases between them.

V and J are TRBV28 and TRBJ1-4; D possibly corresponds to TRBD1 (5 bases). This CDR3 comprises 15 residues. The ends were cut back, 3 bases at V and 3 bases at J, with 11 bases in the middle. CDR1 MDHEN and CDR2 SYDVKM come from the germline V gene. CDR3 DNA: TGTGCCAGCAGTTTTATCGGGGCTGCTAATGAAAAACTGTTTTTT. It is translated as CASSFIGAANEKLFF.

The V and J genes are TRBV29-1 and TRBJ2-7; the match to TRBD2 covers 10 bases. Unmatched junction bases numbered 4, after V lost 5 bases and J lost 3 bases. The CDR3 spans 13 residues. The germline V gene has CDR1 SQVTM and CDR2 ANQGSEA. The DNA for the CDR3 is TGCAGCGTTCATTCTAGCGGGAGCTACGAGCAGTACTTC. This translates into CSVHSSGSYEQYF.

V usage is TRBV2 and J usage is TRBJ1-5; D is possibly TRBD1 (6 bases). V was cut by 9 bases and J by 4 bases, with 22 bases left in between. The germline V gene has CDR1 SNHLY and CDR2 FYNNEI. The CDR3 has 16 amino acids. The CDR3 spells CARPTTGKAANQPQHF. Here the CDR3 DNA reads TGTGCCAGGCCAACGACAGGTAAGGCGGCTAATCAGCCCCAGCATTTT.

The V and J genes are TRBV15 and TRBJ2-7, with 8 positions matching TRBD2. CDR1 and CDR2 from the germline V gene are LNHNV and YYDKDF (reference sequence). The CDR3 is 19 amino acids. The ends lost 0 bases at V and 2 bases at J; junction bases unmatched: 15. The CDR3: CATSRDAVQRGLFTYEQYV. The CDR3 DNA follows: TGTGCCACCAGCAGAGATGCGGTCCAGCGGGGGCTCTTTACCTACGAGCAGTACGTC.

The chain recombines TRBV5-6 with TRBJ1-3; D gene unclear. Germline-derived CDR1 and CDR2 are SGHDT and YYEEEE. The V end was cut by 0 bases, the J end by 0 bases, with 7 bases between. This CDR3 is built from 15 residues. In DNA, the CDR3 is TGTGCCAGCAGCTTGGGACCCAACTCTGGAAACACCATATATTTT. It specifies CASSLGPNSGNTIYF.

Concerning this clone: In the same sample, other DNA sequences code for this CDR3. V is TRBV6-6 and J is TRBJ2-7, with D hard to call. The V end lost 0 bases, the J end lost 2 bases, and 5 bases lay between the germline ends. Per germline, CDR1 MNHNY and CDR2 SVGAGI (reference sequence). The CDR3 length is 13 residues. CDR3 amino acids: CASSYSTTYEQYV. The DNA for the CDR3 is TGTGCCAGCAGTTACTCGACGACCTACGAGCAGTACGTC.

The chain combines TRBV6-4 with TRBJ2-6; D is unclear. CDR3 length: 15 amino acids. Trimming left V 4 bases short and J 1 base short, with 8 bases between. The germline V gene encodes CDR1 MRHNA and CDR2 SNTAGT. CDR3: CASSASGSGANVLTF. In DNA form, the CDR3 reads TGTGCCAGCAGTGCTTCTGGTTCTGGGGCCAACGTCCTGACTTTC.

This clone came up once. CDR3 DNA sequence: TGCGCCAGCCAAGCAATAGAGGCCGAGTTGCGGTTCAATCAGCCCCAGCATTTT. This gives the protein CASQAIEAELRFNQPQHF. The rearrangement joins TRBV10-1 to TRBJ1-5, with unresolved D. Trimming shortened V by 8 bases and J by 3 bases, and 26 bases separated the two germline ends. The CDR3 is 18 amino acids. CDR1 is WNHNN and CDR2 is SYGVQD in the germline V gene (reference sequence).

V is TRBV19 and J is TRBJ2-2; TRBD2 matches 10 bases. J was trimmed by 7 bases and V by 9 bases; bases with no gene match: 5. Germline CDR1 reads LNHDA; CDR2 reads SQIVND (reference sequence). The CDR3 sequence is 13 residues long. The CDR3 protein is CASLAGDIGELFF. The CDR3 nucleotides read TGTGCCAGCCTAGCGGGAGATATCGGGGAGCTGTTTTTT.

The gene calls are TRBV6-5 and TRBJ2-7, with 7 positions matching TRBD2. This CDR3 comprises 14 residues. Germline loops: CDR1 MNHEY, CDR2 SVGAGI. V was clipped by 6 bases and J by 2 bases; unmatched bases: 7. The CDR3 protein is CASRGLAEAYEQYF. Written as DNA, the CDR3 is TGTGCCAGCAGGGGGCTAGCGGAAGCCTACGAGCAGTACTTC.

The gene calls are TRBV9 and TRBJ2-7; 7 positions agree with TRBD1. The CDR3 length is 15 residues. Germline V gene lookup returns CDR1 SGDLS and CDR2 YYNGEE. V shed 3 bases, J shed 4 bases, and the junction held 10 bases outside the gene matches. The CDR3 spells CASSAWTGDLYEQYF. The DNA for the CDR3 is TGTGCCAGCAGCGCCTGGACAGGAGACCTATACGAGCAGTACTTC. Full variable domain (missing parts from reference TRBV9 and TRBJ2-7): DSGVTQTPKHLITATGQRVTLRCSPRSGDLSVYWYQQSLDQGLQFLIQYYNGEERAKGNILERFSAQQFPDLHSELNLSSLELGDSALYFCASSAWTGDLYEQYFGPGTRLTVT.

The rearrangement links TRBV5-4 to TRBJ2-7; D unresolved. The CDR3 is made up of 11 amino acids. The V gene's germline CDR1 is SGHNT and CDR2 YYREEE (reference sequence). Between the trimmed V and J ends, which lost 2 bases and 6 bases, there was a span of 6 bases. CDR3 loop: CASSFSSEQYF. The CDR3 nucleotides are TGTGCCAGCAGCTTCTCATCCGAGCAGTACTTC.

The rearrangement uses TRBV9 and TRBJ1-2, with 9 nucleotides matching TRBD1. Looked up from germline, CDR1 is SGDLS and CDR2 is YYNGEE. The V and J ends lost 3 bases and 5 bases, in that order; junction bases with no gene match: 11. The CDR3 is 16 amino acids. In nucleotides, the CDR3 is TGTGCCAGCAGCGAGATACACTGGACAGGGGATTATGGCTACACCTTC. Protein: CASSEIHWTGDYGYTF.

This chain joins TRBV27 and TRBJ2-7; the match to TRBD2 covers 11 bases. The germline gives CDR1 MNHEY, CDR2 SMNVEV (reference sequence). The CDR3 contains 16 residues. The V and J ends lost 4 bases and 1 base, in that order; junction bases with no gene match: 6. Here the CDR3 reads CASSSTLAGVSYEQYF. CDR3 DNA: TGTGCCAGCAGTTCAACACTAGCGGGAGTGTCCTACGAGCAGTACTTC.

V and J are TRBV6-5 and TRBJ1-1, with TRBD1 matching over 10 bases. This CDR3 contains 14 residues. Trimming removed 2 bases from V and 5 bases from J; junction bases left unmatched: 2. Germline V gene sequence: CDR1 MNHEY, CDR2 SVGAGI. Here the CDR3 reads CASSYGDRGTEAFF. For the CDR3, the DNA is TGTGCCAGCAGTTACGGGGACAGGGGTACTGAAGCTTTCTTT.

J is TRBJ2-7 and V is TRBV28; a possible D gene is TRBD2 (5 bases). The CDR3 has 13 residues. V lost 7 bases and J 5 bases, leaving 15 bases between the germline ends. Looked up from germline, CDR1 is MDHEN and CDR2 is SYDVKM. CDR3 loop: CASTLEGVDEQYF. Written as DNA, the CDR3 is TGTGCCAGCACCCTAGAGGGAGTCGACGAGCAGTACTTC. The complete variable domain, with remaining parts taken from reference TRBV28 and TRBJ2-7, reads DVKVTQSSRYLVKRTGEKVFLECVQDMDHENMFWYRQDPGLGLRLIYFSYDVKMKEKGDIPEGYSVSREKKERFSLILESASTNQTSMYLCASTLEGVDEQYFGPGTRLTVT.

The chain's CDR3 is CASSTGLEWNEQFF. The CDR3 DNA is TGTGCCAGTAGTACAGGACTAGAATGGAATGAGCAGTTCTTC. V and J are TRBV19 and TRBJ2-1; the match to TRBD2 covers 7 bases. The CDR3 consists of 14 residues. J was trimmed by 7 bases and V by 4 bases; bases with no gene match: 7. The germline gives CDR1 LNHDA, CDR2 SQIVND (reference sequence).

The chain links TRBV28 to TRBJ1-1; D gene uncertain. This CDR3 has 14 amino acids. Germline loops: CDR1 MDHEN, CDR2 SYDVKM. V lost 6 bases and J 3 bases, leaving 14 bases between the germline ends. The DNA of the CDR3 is TGTGCCAGCAGAGAGGGTGGATCGTACACTGAAGCTTTCTTT. This translates into CASREGGSYTEAFF.